These T cell receptor beta chains were read from a single sample in a study of sequential checkpoint blockade in melanoma. Assay: immunoSEQ multiplex PCR; the TCRdb copy retains only in-frame clones and omits some. This table holds about 17,000 clones, around 70% found once. Sequenced here: CD8+ T cells sorted from blood (inferred from file names), sampled from a patient given nivolumab and ipilimumab in sequence. The receptors originated from a human donor with melanoma. Each CDR3 is given with its conserved first and last residue. The D gene is left open where the match is weak. Size is omitted from some rows. Given values are once, few, many or a class for expanded clones.

abundance,j_gene,d_gene,v_gene,CDR3aa,CDR3nt
-,TRBJ2-3,TRBD1,TRBV18,CASSPPWDSATDTQYF,TGTGCCAGCTCACCACCGTGGGACAGCGCCACAGATACGCAGTATTTT
-,TRBJ1-1,-,TRBV28,CASSQVLNTEAFF,TGTGCCAGCAGTCAGGTACTGAACACTGAAGCTTTCTTT
-,TRBJ2-1,TRBD2,TRBV5-6,CASSGGRGAYEQFF,TGTGCCAGCTCCGGGGGGCGGGGGGCGTATGAGCAGTTCTTC
medium-sized,TRBJ1-2,-,TRBV28,CASRPLSGETYGYTF,TGTGCCAGCAGACCCCTCTCCGGGGAAACCTATGGCTACACCTTC
medium-sized,TRBJ2-6,-,TRBV6-6,CASSPTRGTGANVLTF,TGTGCCAGCAGTCCTACCCGGGGGACCGGGGCCAACGTCCTGACTTTC
-,TRBJ2-1,TRBD2,TRBV7-9,CASSGRDEQFF,TGTGCCAGCAGCGGGAGGGATGAGCAGTTCTTC
-,TRBJ2-7,-,TRBV27,CASSLTASYEQYF,TGTGCCAGCAGCCTGACAGCCTCCTACGAGCAGTACTTC
-,TRBJ1-1,-,TRBV11-2,CASSPTDRLNTEAFF,TGTGCCAGCAGCCCGACAGACCGACTGAACACTGAAGCTTTCTTT
-,TRBJ2-1,TRBD2,TRBV7-9,CASSLVGGNEQFF,TGTGCCAGCAGCTTAGTCGGGGGGAATGAGCAGTTCTTC
once,TRBJ1-1,-,TRBV9,CASSVTQENTEAFF,TGTGCCAGCAGCGTAACCCAGGAGAACACTGAAGCTTTCTTT
medium-sized,TRBJ2-1,-,TRBV7-9,CASSLRGSNEQFF,TGTGCCAGCAGCTTAAGAGGGTCCAATGAGCAGTTCTTC
-,TRBJ2-2,TRBD1,TRBV12-5,CASGPGQLATGELFF,TGTGCTAGTGGACCGGGACAGTTGGCCACCGGGGAGCTGTTTTTT
-,TRBJ1-5,TRBD1,TRBV27,CASSETGGLGSNQPQHF,TGTGCCAGCAGTGAGACAGGGGGTTTAGGGAGCAATCAGCCCCAGCATTTT
-,TRBJ2-4,TRBD2,TRBV4-1,CASSQLTRGGPGNIQYF,TGCGCCAGCAGCCAACTCACCCGGGGGGGCCCAGGCAACATTCAGTACTTC
-,TRBJ2-1,TRBD2,TRBV19,CASTPPFRGVFEQFF,TGTGCCAGTACCCCACCCTTCCGGGGGGTGTTTGAGCAGTTCTTC
-,TRBJ2-2,TRBD1,TRBV9,CASSPQGAGELFF,TGTGCCAGCAGCCCACAGGGGGCCGGGGAGCTGTTTTTT
-,TRBJ2-3,TRBD1,TRBV9,CASSPGTGFPDTQYF,TGTGCCAGCAGCCCAGGGACAGGGTTCCCAGATACGCAGTATTTT
-,TRBJ1-5,-,TRBV6-6,CASSYLPDNKNQPQHF,TGTGCCAGCAGTTATCTGCCGGACAACAAAAATCAGCCCCAGCATTTT
once,TRBJ2-7,-,TRBV5-6,CASSLANLGGEQYF,TGTGCCAGCAGCTTGGCCAACTTGGGGGGAGAGCAGTACTTC
-,TRBJ2-7,TRBD1,TRBV7-9,CASSLRGQYEQYF,TGTGCCAGCAGCTTACGGGGACAGTACGAGCAGTACTTC
-,TRBJ2-7,-,TRBV27,CASSVQGNEQYF,TGTGCCAGCAGTGTACAGGGAAACGAGCAGTACTTC
-,TRBJ2-1,-,TRBV5-1,CASSSPPYNEQFF,TGCGCCAGCAGCTCCCCTCCCTACAATGAGCAGTTCTTC
-,TRBJ2-1,-,TRBV11-2,CASSPHQASYNEQFF,TGTGCCAGCAGCCCCCACCAAGCTTCCTACAATGAGCAGTTCTTC
-,TRBJ1-2,TRBD1,TRBV7-8,CASTWTGVDGYTF,TGTGCCAGCACCTGGACAGGAGTGGATGGCTACACCTTC
-,TRBJ1-4,-,TRBV27,CASSKGGGDGEKLFF,TGTGCCAGCTCAAAGGGGGGGGGAGACGGGGAAAAACTGTTTTTT
few,TRBJ2-3,-,TRBV5-8,CAAVGEVRILSTDTQYF,TGTGCCGCCGTTGGGGAGGTGAGGATATTGAGCACAGATACGCAGTATTTT
-,TRBJ2-2,TRBD2,TRBV29-1,CSVISAGAGVDTGELFF,TGCAGCGTAATCTCAGCGGGGGCGGGCGTAGACACCGGGGAGCTGTTTTTT
-,TRBJ2-7,TRBD1,TRBV19,CASSILPGGLNEQYF,TGTGCCAGTAGTATCTTGCCAGGGGGCTTGAACGAGCAGTACTTC
-,TRBJ2-3,TRBD2,TRBV6-5,CATTGGDYSTDTQYF,TGTGCCACCACCGGCGGGGACTATAGCACAGATACGCAGTATTTT
-,TRBJ1-2,-,TRBV5-1,CASSLVPRDTILGYTF,TGCGCCAGCAGCTTGGTACCTCGGGACACAATCTTGGGCTACACCTTC